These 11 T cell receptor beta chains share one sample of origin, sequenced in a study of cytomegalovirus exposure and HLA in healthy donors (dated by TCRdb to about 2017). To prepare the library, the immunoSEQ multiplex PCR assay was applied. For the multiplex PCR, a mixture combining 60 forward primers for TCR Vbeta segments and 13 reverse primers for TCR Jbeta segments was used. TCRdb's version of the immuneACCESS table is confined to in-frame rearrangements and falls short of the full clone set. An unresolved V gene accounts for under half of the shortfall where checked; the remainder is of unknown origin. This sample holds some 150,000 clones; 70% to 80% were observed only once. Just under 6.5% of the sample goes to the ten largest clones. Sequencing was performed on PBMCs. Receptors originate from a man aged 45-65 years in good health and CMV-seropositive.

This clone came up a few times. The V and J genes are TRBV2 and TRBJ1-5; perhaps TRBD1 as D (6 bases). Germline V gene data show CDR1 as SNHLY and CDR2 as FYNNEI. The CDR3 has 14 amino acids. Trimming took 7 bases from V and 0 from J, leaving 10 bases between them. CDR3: CASTDRFSNQPQHF. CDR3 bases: TGTGCCAGCACGGACAGATTTAGCAATCAGCCCCAGCATTTT.

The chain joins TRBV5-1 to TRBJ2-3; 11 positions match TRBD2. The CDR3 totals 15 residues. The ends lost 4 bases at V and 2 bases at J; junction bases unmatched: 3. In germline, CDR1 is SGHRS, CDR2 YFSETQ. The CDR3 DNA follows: TGCGCCAGCAGCCGGGGACTAGCGGTCACAGATACGCAGTATTTT. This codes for CASSRGLAVTDTQYF.

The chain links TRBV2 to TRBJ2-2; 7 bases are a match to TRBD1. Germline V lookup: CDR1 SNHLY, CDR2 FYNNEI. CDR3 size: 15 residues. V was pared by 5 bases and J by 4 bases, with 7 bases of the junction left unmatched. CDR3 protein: CASSYRDRATGELFF. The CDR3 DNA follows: TGTGCCAGCAGTTATCGGGACAGAGCCACCGGGGAGCTGTTTTTT.

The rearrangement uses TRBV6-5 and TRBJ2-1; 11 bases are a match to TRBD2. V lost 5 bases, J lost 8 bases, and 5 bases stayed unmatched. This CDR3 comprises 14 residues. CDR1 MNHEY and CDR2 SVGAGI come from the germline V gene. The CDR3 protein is CASSRTSGFDEQFF. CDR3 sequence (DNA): TGTGCCAGCAGTAGGACTAGCGGGTTTGATGAGCAGTTCTTC.

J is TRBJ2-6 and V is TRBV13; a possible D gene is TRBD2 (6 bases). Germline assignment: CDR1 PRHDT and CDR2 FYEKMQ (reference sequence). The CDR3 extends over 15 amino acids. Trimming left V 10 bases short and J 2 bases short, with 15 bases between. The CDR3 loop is CATRPGGTGANVLTF. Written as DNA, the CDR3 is TGTGCCACCCGCCCCGGGGGAACTGGGGCCAACGTCCTGACTTTC.

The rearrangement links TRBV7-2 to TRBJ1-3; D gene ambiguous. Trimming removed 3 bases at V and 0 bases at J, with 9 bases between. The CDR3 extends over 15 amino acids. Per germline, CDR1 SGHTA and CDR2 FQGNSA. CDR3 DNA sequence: TGTGCCAGCAGCTTGCGCGGCCTCTCTGGAAACACCATATATTTT. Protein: CASSLRGLSGNTIYF.

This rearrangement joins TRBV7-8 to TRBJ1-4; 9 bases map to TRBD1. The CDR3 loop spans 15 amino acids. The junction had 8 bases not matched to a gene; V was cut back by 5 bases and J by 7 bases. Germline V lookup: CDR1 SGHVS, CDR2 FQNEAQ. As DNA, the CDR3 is TGTGCCAGCAGCCCGGGGACAGGGTCTGCTGAAAAACTGTTTTTT. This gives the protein CASSPGTGSAEKLFF. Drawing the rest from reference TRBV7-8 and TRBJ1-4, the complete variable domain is GAGVSQSPRYKVAKRGQDVALRCDPISGHVSLFWYQQALGQGPEFLTYFQNEAQLDKSGLPSDRFFAERPEGSVSTLKIQRTQQEDSAVYLCASSPGTGSAEKLFFGSGTQLSVL.

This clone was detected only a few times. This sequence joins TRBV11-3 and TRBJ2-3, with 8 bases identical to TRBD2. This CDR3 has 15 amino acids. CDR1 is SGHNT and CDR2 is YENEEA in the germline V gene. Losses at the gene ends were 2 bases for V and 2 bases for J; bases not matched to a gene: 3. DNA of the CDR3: TGTGCCAGCAGCTTATACGGGAGGGACACAGATACGCAGTATTTT. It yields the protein CASSLYGRDTDTQYF.

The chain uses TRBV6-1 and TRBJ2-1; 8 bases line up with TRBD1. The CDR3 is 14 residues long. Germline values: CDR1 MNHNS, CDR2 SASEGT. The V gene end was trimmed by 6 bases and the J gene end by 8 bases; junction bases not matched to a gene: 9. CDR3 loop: CASSRQAGGDEQFF. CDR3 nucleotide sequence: TGTGCCAGCAGCAGACAGGCAGGGGGCGATGAGCAGTTCTTC.

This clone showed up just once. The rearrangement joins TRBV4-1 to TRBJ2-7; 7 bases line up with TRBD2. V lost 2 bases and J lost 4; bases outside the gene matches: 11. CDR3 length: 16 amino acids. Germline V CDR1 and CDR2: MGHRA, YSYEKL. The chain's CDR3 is CASSQFGAGAGYEQYF. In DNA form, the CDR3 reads TGCGCCAGCAGCCAATTCGGCGCGGGAGCAGGATACGAGCAGTACTTC.

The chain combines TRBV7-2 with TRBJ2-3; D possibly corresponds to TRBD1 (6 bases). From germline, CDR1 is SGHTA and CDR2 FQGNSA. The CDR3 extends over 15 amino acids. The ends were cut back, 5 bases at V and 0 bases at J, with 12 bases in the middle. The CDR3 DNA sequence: TGTGCCAGCAGCCAAACAGGGTCTAGCACAGATACGCAGTATTTT. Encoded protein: CASSQTGSSTDTQYF.